These 22 T cell receptor beta chains were all obtained from the same sample, sequenced in a study of tumor-infiltrating lymphocytes in primary liver carcinoma. For blood RNA, unsorted whole blood served as the source, and germline DNA was extracted too. cDNA specific to TCR beta was made from roughly 500 ng of total RNA, with a constant-region primer employed for priming. For TCR beta, libraries were produced by three nested multiplex PCR rounds using slightly modified ARM-PCR. Two initial PCR rounds of approximately 10 cycles each paired TRBV1-TRBV30 forward primers with a C-beta reverse primer. TCRdb reanalysed the multiplex PCR reads using MiXCR and keeps one entry per CDR3 protein. This sample has about 180,000 distinct CDR3 sequences, with 50% to 75% found just once. Material for sequencing was peripheral blood. Receptor source: a man in his forties with primary liver carcinoma and hepatitis B virus infection.

This clonotype was found a few times. The junction differs from germline at one of its ends, possibly a read error. The rearrangement links TRBV12-3 or TRBV12-4 to TRBJ2-2; D possibly corresponds to TRBD2 (5 bases). This CDR3 has 16 amino acids. The CDR3: CASSSRPLARVGELFF. The CDR3 nucleotides are TGTGCCAGCAGTTCTCGCCCCCTCGCTAGGGTCGGGGAGCTCTTTTTT.

The chain links TRBV2 to TRBJ2-3; 9 nucleotides match TRBD1. The junction had 12 bases not matched to a gene; V was cut back by 6 bases and J by 2 bases. This CDR3 has 17 amino acids. Germline V gene sequence: CDR1 SNHLY, CDR2 FYNNEI. In DNA form, the CDR3 reads TGTGCCAGCAGCCAAGCGTGGGACAGGGCCTTCACAGATACGCAGTATTTT. Translating it yields CASSQAWDRAFTDTQYF.

With respect to this clonotype: The germline gene is not matched at one end of the junction; a read error may be the cause. The V and J genes are TRBV6-5 and TRBJ2-3; D call uncertain. Germline V gene lookup returns CDR1 MNHEY and CDR2 SVGAGI. The CDR3 is made up of 14 amino acids. The CDR3 DNA is TGTGCCAGCAGTTACCAAACTCCCACAGATAAGCAGTATTTT. It specifies CASSYQTPTDKQYF.

This clonotype showed up just a few times. Since a much larger clone is just one base distant, this may be a read error. The rearrangement joins TRBV11-1 to TRBJ2-1, with 7 nucleotides matching TRBD2. CDR3 length: 15 residues. With V trimmed by 4 bases and J by 11 bases, 14 bases remained unmatched. CDR1 is SGHAT, CDR2 FQDESV, per germline (reference sequence). The CDR3 region has the DNA TGTGCCAGCAGCTCTCTACTAGCGAGAGACCCACAGCAGTTCTTC. Translating it yields CASSSLLARDPQQFF.

The chain joins TRBV12-3 or TRBV12-4 to TRBJ2-6; D not resolved. The CDR3 sequence is 15 residues long. The V gene lost 8 bases and the J gene lost 5 bases, with 16 bases spanning the gap. CDR3 loop: CASLSPVSRANVLTF. CDR3 DNA: TGTGCCAGCCTAAGCCCGGTTTCGAGGGCCAACGTCCTGACTTTC.

The table lists this clonotype with a few counts. The genes are TRBV12-3 or TRBV12-4 and TRBJ1-1; TRBD1 is a possible D gene (5 bases). Trimming shortened V by 7 bases and J by 8 bases, and 20 bases separated the two germline ends. There are 14 residues in the CDR3. DNA of the CDR3: TGTGCCAGCATTGGGTCGGGGCTTCTCGGGGAAGCTTTCTTT. It yields the protein CASIGSGLLGEAFF.

V and J are TRBV10-1 and TRBJ1-5; D unclear. CDR3 length: 13 residues. Germline V gene sequence: CDR1 WNHNN, CDR2 SYGVQD (reference sequence). Trimming cost V 5 bases and J 11 bases, with 16 bases left between them. In nucleotides, the CDR3 is TGCGCCAGCAGTAGGTCTCAGGATGGGTCCCAGCATTTT. Translation: CASSRSQDGSQHF.

J is TRBJ2-3 and V is TRBV6-6, with D possibly matching TRBD2 (6 bases). The CDR3 is 14 amino acids. Germline V lookup: CDR1 MNHNY, CDR2 SVGAGI (reference sequence). V was shortened by 8 bases and J by 0 bases, with 12 bases between the two germline ends. CDR3 sequence: CASGTSSSTDTQYF. Written as DNA, the CDR3 is TGTGCCAGCGGGACTTCCTCTAGCACAGATACGCAGTATTTT.

Concerning this clonotype itself: A read error may be the cause here, since a much bigger clone is one base away. The gene calls are TRBV11-2 and TRBJ2-7; 12 bases fit TRBD2. Germline-derived CDR1 and CDR2 are SGHAT and FQNNGV. V was clipped by 5 bases and J by 5 bases; unmatched bases: 7. CDR3 size: 15 residues. CDR3 loop: CASSTRTSGVDEQYF. The CDR3 region has the DNA TGTGCCAGCAGCACCCGGACTAGCGGGGTCGACGAGCAGTACTTC.

The sample holds a few counts of this clonotype. A much larger clone sits a single nucleotide away, making a read error possible. The chain combines TRBV11-2 with TRBJ2-7; 7 bases agree with TRBD2. CDR1 is SGHAT and CDR2 is FQNNGV in the germline V gene. This CDR3 is built from 13 residues. CDR3 in amino acids: CASSIERGYEQYF. The DNA for the CDR3 is TGTGCCAGCAGCATAGAGCGGGGCTACGAGCAGTACTTC.

The V call is TRBV6-6, the J call TRBJ1-2; D gene ambiguous. Germline V CDR1 and CDR2: MNHNY, SVGAGI (reference sequence). The CDR3 covers 15 residues. The V end lost 3 bases, the J end lost 7 bases, and 18 bases lay between the germline ends. The CDR3 DNA sequence: TGTGCCAGCAGTTATAGGACCGTTCAGGAAAGTGGCTACACCTTC. Amino acids: CASSYRTVQESGYTF.

This rearrangement joins TRBV18 to TRBJ1-2; TRBD1 matches at 8 bases. CDR3 length: 13 residues. Germline V gene lookup returns CDR1 KGHSH and CDR2 LQKENI. Losses at the gene ends were 5 bases for V and 8 bases for J; bases not matched to a gene: 7. The CDR3 region has the DNA TGTGCCAGCTCAGGGGACAGGTCCTACGGCTACACCTTC. This translates into CASSGDRSYGYTF.

The rearrangement uses TRBV6-5 and TRBJ2-7; TRBD2 might be the D (5 bases). The CDR3 extends over 10 amino acids. V lost 7 bases, J lost 8 bases, and 9 bases lay in between. Germline V gene lookup returns CDR1 MNHEY and CDR2 SVGAGI. The CDR3 region is CASMREKQYF. The CDR3 region has the DNA TGTGCCAGCATGAGGGAGAAGCAGTACTTC.

This clonotype has a count of ten or more. The chain carries TRBV11-2 and TRBJ2-4, with a tentative D call TRBD1 (6 bases). V lost 4 bases, J lost 4 bases, and 11 bases lay in between. This CDR3 is 14 amino acids long. Germline assignment: CDR1 SGHAT and CDR2 FQNNGV. The chain's CDR3 is CASSSLGQKNIQYF. The CDR3 region has the DNA TGTGCCAGCAGCTCCCTCGGACAGAAAAACATTCAGTACTTC. Drawing the rest from reference TRBV11-2 and TRBJ2-4, the complete variable domain is EAGVAQSPRYKIIEKRQSVAFWCNPISGHATLYWYQQILGQGPKLLIQFQNNGVVDDSQLPKDRFSAERLKGVDSTLKIQPAKLEDSAVYLCASSSLGQKNIQYFGAGTRLSVL.

The chain recombines TRBV7-8 with TRBJ2-6; D is perhaps TRBD1 (8 bases). Germline CDR1 and CDR2: SGHVS and FQNEAQ. The germline V and J ends were trimmed by 7 bases and 1 base, with 20 bases remaining between them. CDR3 length equals 18 residues. The CDR3 DNA sequence: TGTGCCAGCAACTCCCCCGGACAGGGAGGGTCTGGGGCCAACGTCCTGACTTTC. Its translation is CASNSPGQGGSGANVLTF.

CDR3 nucleotide sequence: TGTGCCAGCAGTTTAGAGGGGGAGTTAGCGGCTCACAATGAGCAGTTCTTC. It specifies CASSLEGELAAHNEQFF. The V and J genes are TRBV12-3 or TRBV12-4 and TRBJ2-1; D could derive from TRBD1 or TRBD2 (6 bases each). CDR3 length: 17 amino acids. V was shortened by 1 base and J by 5 bases, with 18 bases between the two germline ends.

The chain recombines TRBV11-2 with TRBJ2-4; D assignment may be TRBD1 or TRBD2 (6 bases each). V lost 4 bases to trimming and J lost 6 bases, with 16 bases between them. The V gene's germline CDR1 is SGHAT and CDR2 FQNNGV. The CDR3 extends over 15 amino acids. The CDR3 DNA follows: TGTGCCAGCAGCTCGAGTACCGGGGGCTTAAACATTCAGTACTTC. Its translation: CASSSSTGGLNIQYF. Drawing the rest from reference TRBV11-2 and TRBJ2-4, the complete variable domain is EAGVAQSPRYKIIEKRQSVAFWCNPISGHATLYWYQQILGQGPKLLIQFQNNGVVDDSQLPKDRFSAERLKGVDSTLKIQPAKLEDSAVYLCASSSSTGGLNIQYFGAGTRLSVL.

There are many counts of this clonotype. The rearrangement links TRBV11-2 to TRBJ2-5; D could derive from TRBD1 or TRBD2 (5 bases each). V dropped 5 bases and J dropped 6 bases, with 16 bases sitting between them. The CDR3 covers 14 residues. Germline CDR1 SGHAT, CDR2 FQNNGV. CDR3 in DNA: TGTGCCAGCAGCCTACCCGGGGCGTTCAAGACCCAGTACTTC. Protein product: CASSLPGAFKTQYF.

This clonotype was found a few times. The genes are TRBV5-5 and TRBJ1-6; the D is unclear. The germline gives CDR1 SGHKS, CDR2 YYEKEE (reference sequence). This CDR3 comprises 14 residues. V lost 0 bases to trimming and J lost 7 bases, with 8 bases between them. Written as DNA, the CDR3 is TGTGCCAGCAGCTTGGCGCCTGGGAATTCACCCCTCCACTTT. It encodes CASSLAPGNSPLHF.

The sample holds a few counts of this clonotype. This may be a read error: a much more frequent sequence differs by one nucleotide. The chain combines TRBV11-2 with TRBJ1-5; the D gene is possibly TRBD1 (6 bases). Germline V gene data show CDR1 as SGHAT and CDR2 as FQNNGV. This CDR3 comprises 18 residues. The CDR3 here is CTSSPGPRGQNSNQPQHF. The CDR3 DNA follows: TGTACCAGCAGCCCCGGCCCCCGGGGGCAGAATAGCAATCAGCCCCAGCATTTT.

With regard to this clonotype: A junction end diverges from the germline sequence, so it may reflect a read error. This chain joins TRBV11-1 and TRBJ2-7; a possible D gene is TRBD1 (6 bases). The CDR3 contains 13 residues. Germline loops: CDR1 SGHAT, CDR2 FQDESV (reference sequence). Here the CDR3 DNA reads TGTGCCAGCAACTTACTCAGGGGCTCCGGGCAGTACTTC. Encoded protein: CASNLLRGSGQYF.

The chain recombines TRBV6-1 with TRBJ2-3; 7 bases fit TRBD2. The CDR3 extends over 14 amino acids. V was clipped by 2 bases and J by 6 bases; unmatched bases: 5. Per the germline V gene, CDR1 is MNHNS and CDR2 is SASEGT. The CDR3 region has the DNA TGTGCCAGCAGTGAACGGGCGGGAGTGGATACGCAGTATTTT. Protein: CASSERAGVDTQYF.